The next 31 T cell receptor beta chains were all read from a single sample in a study of OX40 agonist ivuxolimab in advanced cancers. Method: immunoSEQ multiplex PCR; TCRdb's copy keeps in-frame clones and lacks some. The repertoire includes fewer than 40,000 clones, 82% of them detected once, and less than 25% sits in the top ten. The material was CD4+ or CD8+ T cells sorted from blood, obtained in a trial of the OX40 agonist ivuxolimab. Receptor source: an adult with an advanced solid tumor such as melanoma, head and neck, liver or kidney cancer.

V and J are TRBV29-1 and TRBJ2-2; D tentatively reads TRBD1 or TRBD2 (6 bases each). With 7 bases removed from V and 2 bases from J, the gap between germline ends came to 17 bases. Germline CDR1 and CDR2: SQVTM and ANQGSEA. This CDR3 spans 15 amino acids. In nucleotides, the CDR3 is TGCAGCGCATATAAAGGGGGGTTAAACACCGGGGAGCTGTTTTTT. This translates into CSAYKGGLNTGELFF.

The chain carries TRBV12-5 and TRBJ2-5, with TRBD2 identical over 7 bases. V lost 5 bases and J lost 1; bases outside the gene matches: 10. This CDR3 region has 16 residues. Germline lookup yields CDR1 LGHNT and CDR2 FRNRAP. The CDR3 DNA reads as TGTGCTAGTGGTCGCGGGCAGGGAGGGTTCCAAGAGACCCAGTACTTC. This gives the protein CASGRGQGGFQETQYF. The full variable domain, in which reference TRBV12-5 and TRBJ2-5 provide the parts outside the CDR3, is DARVTQTPRHKVTEMGQEVTMRCQPILGHNTVFWYRQTMMQGLELLAYFRNRAPLDDSGMPKDRFSAEMPDATLATLKIQPSEPRDSAVYFCASGRGQGGFQETQYFGPGTRLLVL.

The gene calls are TRBV10-3 and TRBJ1-1, with 9 bases matching TRBD1. Losses at the gene ends were 4 bases for V and 5 bases for J; bases not matched to a gene: 5. Germline-derived CDR1 and CDR2 are ENHRY and SYGVKD. The CDR3 is 14 amino acids. The CDR3 sequence: CAISGTGVGTEAFF. CDR3 nucleotides: TGTGCCATCAGTGGGACAGGGGTAGGGACTGAAGCTTTCTTT.

This chain uses TRBV6-4 with TRBJ2-6; TRBD1 matches 8 bases. Germline V gene sequence: CDR1 MRHNA, CDR2 SNTAGT. Germline trimming cut 2 bases from V and 0 bases from J; bases unmatched to any gene: 3. The CDR3 has 17 amino acids. CDR3 DNA: TGTGCCAGCAGTGACAGGGACAGGCCCTCTGGGGCCAACGTCCTGACTTTC. Its protein is CASSDRDRPSGANVLTF.

V is TRBV19 and J is TRBJ1-1; TRBD1 is a possible D gene (5 bases). CDR1 and CDR2 (germline): LNHDA, SQIVND (reference sequence). The CDR3 spans 15 residues. V shed 6 bases and J shed 0 bases, with 14 bases lying between them. CDR3 nucleotides: TGTGCCAGTAGGACGGGACGGATCATGAACACTGAAGCTTTCTTT. This gives the protein CASRTGRIMNTEAFF.

V and J are TRBV5-4 and TRBJ1-1; D is unclear. The V gene lost 1 base and the J gene lost 5 bases, with 6 bases spanning the gap. CDR1 is SGHNT, CDR2 YYREEE, per germline (reference sequence). CDR3 length: 12 amino acids. As DNA, the CDR3 is TGTGCCAGCAGCTTGCCAGGTACTGAAGCTTTCTTT. It specifies CASSLPGTEAFF.

This clone is a singleton in its sample. V usage is TRBV21-1 and J usage is TRBJ2-5; TRBD2, the table's D call, was not compared with the DNA. TRBV21-1 is reported as a pseudogene. CDR3 length: 16 amino acids. CDR3 region: CASSRPGGGGQETQYF. The CDR3 DNA reads as TGTGCCAGCAGCCGTCCTGGCGGGGGTGGCCAAGAGACCCAGTACTTC.

The CDR3 reads CASSEVPGKRYF. In nucleotides, the CDR3 is TGTGCCAGCAGTGAGGTACCGGGCAAGAGGTATTTT. The chain uses TRBV2 and TRBJ2-3; D uncertain. The CDR3 sequence is 12 residues long. V gave up 3 bases and J gave up 14 bases, with 15 bases separating them. CDR1 SNHLY and CDR2 FYNNEI come from the germline V gene.

Judged by abundance, this clone is medium-sized. Other nucleotide sequences in the sample specify the same CDR3. The J gene is TRBJ1-5, the V gene TRBV5-1; perhaps TRBD1 as D (5 bases). V was shortened by 5 bases and J by 0 bases, with 9 bases between the two germline ends. This CDR3 has 14 residues. Germline V gives CDR1 SGHRS, CDR2 YFSETQ. The CDR3 is CASRGDGSNQPQHF. In nucleotides, the CDR3 is TGCGCCAGCAGGGGGGACGGTAGCAATCAGCCCCAGCATTTT.

The chain carries TRBV6-5 and TRBJ2-5; 9 bases line up with TRBD2. The CDR3 consists of 15 residues. V shed 4 bases and J 5 bases; nucleotides not matched to a gene: 8. The germline V gene has CDR1 MNHEY and CDR2 SVGAGI. CDR3 loop: CASSSLSGSGETQYF. Written as DNA, the CDR3 is TGTGCCAGCAGTTCCCTTAGCGGGAGTGGGGAGACCCAGTACTTC.

The chain joins TRBV4-3 to TRBJ2-3; no clear D. The CDR3 is made up of 16 amino acids. Germline V gene sequence: CDR1 LGHNA, CDR2 YSLEER. V lost 0 bases and J lost 6, with 16 bases in between. The CDR3 nucleotides read TGCGCCAGCAGCCAAGAACCTGGGCTACCCGGGGATACGCAGTATTTT. Encoded protein: CASSQEPGLPGDTQYF.

The V and J genes are TRBV19 and TRBJ1-6; D is perhaps TRBD1 (6 bases). Germline V lookup: CDR1 LNHDA, CDR2 SQIVND (reference sequence). The V gene lost 9 bases and the J gene lost 9 bases, with 15 bases spanning the gap. This CDR3 has 13 amino acids. CDR3 in amino acids: CASGQPHISPLHF. CDR3 DNA sequence: TGTGCCAGCGGACAGCCTCACATTTCACCCCTCCACTTT.

V and J are TRBV9 and TRBJ2-4, with 7 positions matching TRBD1. The CDR3 totals 15 residues. Trimming at V came to 3 bases and at J to 6 bases, leaving 9 bases not matched to a gene. Germline V gene data show CDR1 as SGDLS and CDR2 as YYNGEE. CDR3 nucleotides: TGTGCCAGCAGCGGAATGACAGGGCCCTCAAACATTCAGTACTTC. Its protein product is CASSGMTGPSNIQYF.

The chain joins TRBV27 to TRBJ1-5; D not certain. Germline CDR1 MNHEY, CDR2 SMNVEV (reference sequence). V was pared by 3 bases and J by 3 bases, with 6 bases between. CDR3 length equals 13 residues. The CDR3 DNA is TGTGCCAGCAGTTTTGATACCAATCAGCCCCAGCATTTT. Encoded protein: CASSFDTNQPQHF.

The chain combines TRBV18 with TRBJ2-1, with 7 positions matching TRBD2. From germline, CDR1 is KGHSH and CDR2 LQKENI. V lost 0 bases to trimming and J lost 8 bases; unmatched junction nucleotides: 16. The CDR3 is 18 residues long. The CDR3 reads CASSPPLGSGEFWHEQFF. In DNA, the CDR3 is TGTGCCAGCTCACCACCACTCGGGAGCGGGGAATTTTGGCATGAGCAGTTCTTC.

The rearrangement links TRBV19 to TRBJ1-6, with D tentatively TRBD1 (6 bases). The CDR3 covers 17 residues. The V end lost 6 bases, the J end lost 1 base, and 16 bases lay between the germline ends. CDR1 LNHDA and CDR2 SQIVND come from the germline V gene (reference sequence). The CDR3 nucleotides are TGTGCCAGTAGACCATCAACAGGGCCGTCCTATAATTCACCCCTCCACTTT. As protein: CASRPSTGPSYNSPLHF.

The chain is built from TRBV28 and TRBJ1-5, with D maybe TRBD1 (5 bases). Trimming left V 2 bases short and J 3 bases short, with 8 bases between. CDR1 MDHEN and CDR2 SYDVKM come from the germline V gene. The CDR3 covers 14 residues. The CDR3 DNA reads as TGTGCCAGCAGTTTAAGGGGAATCAATCAGCCCCAGCATTTT. Translating gives CASSLRGINQPQHF. Using reference TRBV28 and TRBJ1-5 for the parts outside the CDR3, the full variable domain is DVKVTQSSRYLVKRTGEKVFLECVQDMDHENMFWYRQDPGLGLRLIYFSYDVKMKEKGDIPEGYSVSREKKERFSLILESASTNQTSMYLCASSLRGINQPQHFGDGTRLSIL.

The V gene is TRBV18, the J gene TRBJ2-2; 7 bases align to TRBD2. V gave up 2 bases and J gave up 0 bases; unmatched junction bases: 3. The CDR3 has 16 amino acids. The germline V gene has CDR1 KGHSH and CDR2 LQKENI. CDR3 DNA: TGTGCCAGCTCACCAGGGCTAGCGGCGAACACCGGGGAGCTGTTTTTT. Translating it yields CASSPGLAANTGELFF.

V is TRBV27 and J is TRBJ2-1; 13 nucleotides match TRBD2. This CDR3 is built from 15 residues. Losses at the gene ends were 5 bases for V and 8 bases for J; bases not matched to a gene: 6. The germline V gene encodes CDR1 MNHEY and CDR2 SMNVEV (reference sequence). The CDR3 is CASSTTSGRADEQFF. For the CDR3, the DNA is TGTGCCAGCAGTACTACTAGCGGGAGGGCCGATGAGCAGTTCTTC.

The chain is built from TRBV29-1 and TRBJ2-1; 11 positions agree with TRBD2. This CDR3 has 15 residues. V lost 5 bases to trimming and J lost 4 bases; unmatched junction nucleotides: 7. Germline CDR1 reads SQVTM; CDR2 reads ANQGSEA. The CDR3 sequence is CSVSSRLAGYNEQFF. CDR3 nucleotides: TGCAGCGTTTCCTCCCGACTAGCGGGATACAATGAGCAGTTCTTC.

V gene TRBV19 combines with J gene TRBJ1-5; 8 nucleotides agree with TRBD1. The CDR3 totals 14 residues. The trim removed 6 bases at V and 5 bases at J, leaving 6 bases unmatched. Germline values: CDR1 LNHDA, CDR2 SQIVND (reference sequence). DNA for the CDR3: TGTGCCAGTAGGGACAGGGAGGGGTATCAGCCCCAGCATTTT. It is translated as CASRDREGYQPQHF.

This chain uses TRBV19 with TRBJ1-5, with D possibly TRBD1 on 6 matching bases. The CDR3 loop spans 18 amino acids. Between the trimmed V and J ends, which lost 4 bases and 0 bases, there was a span of 19 bases. CDR1 and CDR2 (germline): LNHDA, SQIVND (reference sequence). The CDR3 reads CASSRRGGIPLSNQPQHF. The DNA for the CDR3 is TGTGCCAGTAGTAGGAGGGGGGGAATTCCGCTTAGCAATCAGCCCCAGCATTTT. Looking up the rest from reference TRBV19 and TRBJ1-5 gives the full variable domain: DGGITQSPKYLFRKEGQNVTLSCEQNLNHDAMYWYRQDPGQGLRLIYYSQIVNDFQKGDIAEGYSVSREKKESFPLTVTSAQKNPTAFYLCASSRRGGIPLSNQPQHFGDGTRLSIL.

The J gene is TRBJ1-5, the V gene TRBV19, with 10 nucleotides matching TRBD1. With 5 bases clipped from V and 4 bases from J, the junction kept 5 bases outside the gene matches. CDR1 and CDR2 from the germline V gene are LNHDA and SQIVND (reference sequence). The CDR3 consists of 15 residues. The CDR3 DNA is TGTGCCAGTAGTCCGTGGGGACAGGGGAATCAGCCCCAGCATTTT. Translating it yields CASSPWGQGNQPQHF.

CDR3 in DNA: TGTGCCATCAGTGAGAGATCAGGGGGAGAAGCTTTCTTT. Its translation is CAISERSGGEAFF. The rearrangement uses TRBV10-3 and TRBJ1-1; 7 nucleotides line up with TRBD1. The length of the CDR3 is 13 residues. Per the germline V gene, CDR1 is ENHRY and CDR2 is SYGVKD. V dropped 2 bases and J dropped 8; count of bases not matched to a gene: 5.

The chain has TRBV14 and TRBJ2-5; D remains ambiguous. This CDR3 is built from 13 residues. Germline V CDR1 and CDR2: SGHDN, FVKESK. Trimming stripped 1 base from V and 1 base from J, with 4 bases between. This CDR3 is CASSQVFQETQYF. The CDR3 DNA follows: TGTGCCAGCAGCCAAGTATTCCAAGAGACCCAGTACTTC.

V usage is TRBV6-4 and J usage is TRBJ2-1; 9 bases map to TRBD2. The germline V gene encodes CDR1 MRHNA and CDR2 SNTAGT. V lost 8 bases to trimming and J lost 8 bases; unmatched junction nucleotides: 13. The CDR3 has 15 amino acids. In DNA, the CDR3 is TGTGCCAGCTCCGGTAGCGGGGGCGAGGGCGATGAGCAGTTCTTC. It translates to CASSGSGGEGDEQFF.

The gene calls are TRBV6-6 and TRBJ1-5; weak D call: TRBD1 (6 bases). The CDR3 consists of 12 residues. Germline CDR1 MNHNY, CDR2 SVGAGI (reference sequence). Trimming took off 9 bases at V and 6 bases at J, with 12 bases between the two ends. The CDR3 region is CASSQGSQPQHF. DNA for the CDR3: TGTGCCAGTAGCCAGGGGAGTCAGCCCCAGCATTTT.

The V and J genes are TRBV13 and TRBJ2-7, with a possible D match to TRBD2 (6 bases). The CDR3 contains 15 residues. The germline V and J ends were trimmed by 5 bases and 3 bases, with 17 bases remaining between them. CDR1 is PRHDT, CDR2 FYEKMQ, per germline (reference sequence). This chain's CDR3 is CASSALREPVYEQYF. The CDR3 nucleotides read TGTGCCAGCAGCGCGCTCCGGGAGCCAGTCTACGAGCAGTACTTC.

The chain links TRBV6-5 to TRBJ2-7; 7 bases agree with TRBD1. V dropped 6 bases and J dropped 0; count of bases not matched to a gene: 5. This CDR3 is built from 14 residues. CDR1 MNHEY and CDR2 SVGAGI come from the germline V gene. CDR3 amino acids: CASRYRDSSYEQYF. The CDR3 DNA reads TGTGCCAGCAGATACCGGGACAGCTCCTACGAGCAGTACTTC.

The rearrangement links TRBV7-2 to TRBJ2-5; 11 bases are a match to TRBD2. The CDR3 is 15 amino acids. Trimming took 2 bases from V and 5 from J; bases not matched to a gene: 4. Germline V gene data show CDR1 as SGHTA and CDR2 as FQGNSA. The CDR3 here is CASSLRTSGLETQYF. DNA of the CDR3: TGTGCCAGCAGCTTACGGACTAGCGGGTTGGAGACCCAGTACTTC.

This rearrangement joins TRBV27 to TRBJ2-1; 9 bases are a match to TRBD1. The V segment lost 5 bases and the J segment 8 bases; nucleotides outside the gene matches: 7. This CDR3 spans 14 amino acids. Germline V gene sequence: CDR1 MNHEY, CDR2 SMNVEV (reference sequence). The CDR3 bases are TGTGCCAGCAGTAGATGGACAGGGGCGGATGAGCAGTTCTTC. Translating gives CASSRWTGADEQFF.